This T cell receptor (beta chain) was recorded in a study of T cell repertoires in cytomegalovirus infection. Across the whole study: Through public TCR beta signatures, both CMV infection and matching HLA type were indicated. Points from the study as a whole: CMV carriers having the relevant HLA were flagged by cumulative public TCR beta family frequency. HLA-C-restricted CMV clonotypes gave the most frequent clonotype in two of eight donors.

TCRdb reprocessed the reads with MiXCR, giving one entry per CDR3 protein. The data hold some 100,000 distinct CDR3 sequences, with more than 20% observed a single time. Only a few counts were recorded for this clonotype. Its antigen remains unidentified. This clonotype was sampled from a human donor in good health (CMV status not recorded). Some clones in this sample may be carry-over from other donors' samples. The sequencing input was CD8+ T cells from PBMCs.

CDR3 sequence: CASSYSGRPYEQYF. The DNA of the CDR3 is TGTGCCAGCAGTTACTCCGGTCGGCCCTACGAGCAGTACTTC. This sequence joins TRBV6-2 or TRBV6-3 and TRBJ2-7; D call uncertain. The CDR3 is 14 residues long. Trimming stripped 0 bases from V and 2 bases from J, with 8 bases between. Germline CDR1 is MNHEY and CDR2 is SVGEGT.